Presented here are 19 T cell receptor beta chains from one specimen sequenced in a study of T-cell memory formation after mild COVID-19. TCRdb reprocessed the 5' RACE reads via MiXCR and lists one record per CDR3 protein. The sample has 25,000 to 35,000 distinct CDR3 sequences; around 21% are singletons. Sequenced input: PBMCs or a T cell subset sorted from them (not recorded which). These receptor sequences come from an adult who had mild COVID-19 (a few samples of this study predate the infection). Cell type and time point are not known.

This clonotype was recorded many times. The DNA of the CDR3 is TGCGCCAGCTCAGAAGGGGCAGGGCCTAATCAGCCCCAGCATTTT. Amino acid sequence: CASSEGAGPNQPQHF. The rearrangement joins TRBV5-1 to TRBJ1-5; perhaps TRBD1 as D (5 bases). The CDR3 contains 15 residues. Per germline, CDR1 SGHRS and CDR2 YFSETQ. The ends were cut back, 7 bases at V and 4 bases at J, with 18 bases in the middle. The full variable domain, in which reference TRBV5-1 and TRBJ1-5 provide the parts outside the CDR3, is KAGVTQTPRYLIKTRGQQVTLSCSPISGHRSVSWYQQTPGQGLQFLFEYFSETQRNKGNFPGRFSGRQFSNSRSEMNVSTLELGDSALYLCASSEGAGPNQPQHFGDGTRLSIL.

The rearrangement joins TRBV7-6 to TRBJ1-1; possibly TRBD1 for D (5 bases). Germline CDR1 reads SGHVS; CDR2 reads FNYEAQ. This CDR3 region has 13 residues. With 6 bases removed from V and 4 bases from J, the gap between germline ends came to 12 bases. CDR3 residues: CASRMTEGTEAFF. In DNA, the CDR3 is TGTGCCAGCAGGATGACAGAAGGCACTGAAGCTTTCTTT.

In this sample, this clonotype turned up many times. The DNA for the CDR3 is TGTGCCAGCACCAAAGGGGGGTCCTGGAACAATGAGCAGTTCTTC. Protein product: CASTKGGSWNNEQFF. This sequence joins TRBV7-9 and TRBJ2-1, with D perhaps TRBD1 or TRBD2 (6 bases each). Germline assignment: CDR1 SEHNR and CDR2 FQNEAQ (reference sequence). The CDR3 is made up of 15 amino acids. V was shortened by 7 bases and J by 5 bases, with 18 bases between the two germline ends.

This clonotype was observed many times. J is TRBJ2-5 and V is TRBV10-3, with 12 bases matching TRBD2. Trimming cost V 10 bases and J 1 base; bases outside gene matches: 7. The CDR3 is 15 residues long. Looked up from germline, CDR1 is ENHRY and CDR2 is SYGVKD. In DNA, the CDR3 is TGTGCCACCCAGGGACTAGCGGGCACCCAAGAGACCCAGTACTTC. Its protein product is CATQGLAGTQETQYF.

The gene calls are TRBV7-8 and TRBJ2-1; possibly TRBD1 or TRBD2 for D (7 bases each). The germline gives CDR1 SGHVS, CDR2 FQNEAQ. V was pared by 7 bases and J by 4 bases, with 14 bases between. The CDR3 is 14 residues long. CDR3 sequence (DNA): TGTGCCAGCAATCAGGGGGGAGGGTACAATGAGCAGTTCTTC. Residues: CASNQGGGYNEQFF.

This clonotype has a count of ten or more. The chain employs TRBV5-6 and TRBJ2-2, with 8 bases fitting TRBD1. CDR3 length: 15 amino acids. The germline CDR1 and CDR2 sequences are SGHDT and YYEEEE. Trimming removed 7 bases from V and 4 bases from J; junction bases left unmatched: 9. CDR3 nucleotide sequence: TGTGCCAGCCTACCAGGGGGCTGGAGCACCGGGGAGCTGTTTTTT. Translated: CASLPGGWSTGELFF. Looking up the rest from reference TRBV5-6 and TRBJ2-2 gives the full variable domain: DAGVTQSPTHLIKTRGQQVTLRCSPKSGHDTVSWYQQALGQGPQFIFQYYEEEERQRGNFPDRFSGHQFPNYSSELNVNALLLGDSALYLCASLPGGWSTGELFFGEGSRLTVL.

The genes are TRBV12-3 or TRBV12-4 and TRBJ2-3, with unresolved D. CDR3 length: 16 amino acids. The ends were cut back, 1 base at V and 1 base at J, with 12 bases in the middle. The CDR3 DNA sequence: TGTGCCAGCAGTTTAGATCTTTCCTTGGGCACAGATACGCAGTATTTT. Protein sequence: CASSLDLSLGTDTQYF.

This clonotype was observed many times. The genes are TRBV10-3 and TRBJ2-5; 8 bases map to TRBD1. The CDR3 is 14 residues long. CDR1 is ENHRY, CDR2 SYGVKD, per germline. The V and J ends lost 2 bases and 11 bases, in that order; junction bases with no gene match: 10. DNA for the CDR3: TGTGCCATCAGTGAGAAGACAGGGGATTCCGTTCAGTACTTC. Residues: CAISEKTGDSVQYF.

This clonotype was detected ten times or more. The V gene is TRBV19, the J gene TRBJ2-7, with 7 bases that match TRBD1. This CDR3 is 13 amino acids long. Germline V gene sequence: CDR1 LNHDA, CDR2 SQIVND (reference sequence). V trimming: 4 bases; J trimming: 5 bases; junction bases outside the gene matches: 5. The CDR3 nucleotides read TGTGCCAGTAGTAATACAGGGGTCAACGAGCAGTACTTC. This sequence encodes CASSNTGVNEQYF. The variable domain in full, completed from reference TRBV19 and TRBJ2-7, reads DGGITQSPKYLFRKEGQNVTLSCEQNLNHDAMYWYRQDPGQGLRLIYYSQIVNDFQKGDIAEGYSVSREKKESFPLTVTSAQKNPTAFYLCASSNTGVNEQYFGPGTRLTVT.

This clonotype is categorized as medium-sized. The chain employs TRBV20-1 and TRBJ2-3; perhaps TRBD2 as D (6 bases). The CDR3 contains 15 residues. Per germline, CDR1 DFQATT and CDR2 SNEGSKA (reference sequence). V gave up 3 bases and J gave up 0 bases, with 13 bases separating them. The CDR3 DNA reads as TGCAGTGCTAGTAGCGGTTTGACTAGCACAGATACGCAGTATTTT. Its translation: CSASSGLTSTDTQYF.

This chain links TRBV12-3 or TRBV12-4 with TRBJ1-1; D gene unclear. The CDR3 loop spans 14 amino acids. Trimming removed 2 bases from V and 3 bases from J, with 10 bases in between. CDR3: CASSLRFIYTEAFF. Here the CDR3 DNA reads TGTGCCAGCAGTTTACGTTTTATCTACACTGAAGCTTTCTTT.

This clonotype was observed many times. The chain couples TRBV10-3 to TRBJ2-5, with 9 bases identical to TRBD1. This CDR3 is built from 14 residues. The junction had 5 bases not matched to a gene; V was cut back by 5 bases and J by 4 bases. Germline CDR1 is ENHRY and CDR2 is SYGVKD. The CDR3 sequence: CAISKDRGRETQYF. CDR3 DNA: TGTGCCATCAGTAAGGACAGGGGTCGAGAGACCCAGTACTTC.

The J gene is TRBJ2-1, the V gene TRBV12-3 or TRBV12-4; the D is unclear. This CDR3 spans 12 amino acids. Between the trimmed V and J ends, which lost 3 bases and 6 bases, there was a span of 6 bases. For the CDR3, the DNA is TGTGCCAGCAGTTTCATCATCAATGAGCAGTTCTTC. Its protein product is CASSFIINEQFF.

The J gene is TRBJ2-1, the V gene TRBV3-1; 16 bases map to TRBD2. Looked up from germline, CDR1 is LGHDT and CDR2 is YNNKEL (reference sequence). With 8 bases clipped from V and 7 bases from J, the junction kept 2 bases outside the gene matches. The CDR3 contains 14 residues. The CDR3: CASSGLAGGNEQFF. The CDR3, as DNA: TGTGCCAGCTCGGGACTAGCGGGGGGGAATGAGCAGTTCTTC.

The table lists this clonotype with many counts. The chain combines TRBV29-1 with TRBJ2-1, with TRBD2 as a possible D gene (5 bases). The germline V gene has CDR1 SQVTM and CDR2 ANQGSEA. Trimming removed 3 bases from V and 2 bases from J, with 17 bases in between. CDR3 length: 16 amino acids. CDR3 region: CSVDSRLAATYNEQFF. CDR3 sequence (DNA): TGCAGCGTTGATAGTCGGCTAGCTGCTACCTACAATGAGCAGTTCTTC.

This clonotype has a count of ten or more. This sequence joins TRBV5-1 and TRBJ1-6; a possible D gene is TRBD1 (5 bases). Trimming took 0 bases from V and 6 from J, leaving 10 bases between them. The CDR3 runs to 15 residues. CDR1 is SGHRS, CDR2 YFSETQ, per germline. The CDR3 loop reads CASSLGQGINSPLHF. The CDR3 coding sequence is TGCGCCAGCAGCTTGGGGCAGGGAATTAATTCACCCCTCCACTTT.

This clonotype showed up many times. The gene calls are TRBV20-1 and TRBJ2-7; 8 bases are shared with TRBD2. CDR3 size: 14 residues. Germline assignment: CDR1 DFQATT and CDR2 SNEGSKA (reference sequence). V was pared by 2 bases and J by 0 bases, with 3 bases of the junction left unmatched. CDR3 in DNA: TGCAGTGCTAGACTAGCGGGTCACTCCTACGAGCAGTACTTC. Protein: CSARLAGHSYEQYF.

This clonotype was detected many times. The chain employs TRBV7-3 and TRBJ2-5, with 8 bases aligning to TRBD1. The CDR3 covers 13 residues. Trimming took 5 bases from V and 5 from J; bases not matched to a gene: 4. Germline CDR1 and CDR2: SGHTA and FQGTGA. The CDR3 bases are TGTGCCAGCAGCAAACAGGGGGACGAGACCCAGTACTTC. This codes for CASSKQGDETQYF.

Ten or more counts support this clonotype. V gene TRBV10-3 combines with J gene TRBJ2-1, with 8 bases matching TRBD2. In germline, CDR1 is ENHRY, CDR2 SYGVKD. Unmatched junction bases numbered 8, after V lost 2 bases and J lost 2 bases. The length of the CDR3 is 17 residues. The CDR3 DNA sequence: TGTGCCATCAGTGAGGGAGCTAGAGCGGGAGCCTACAATGAGCAGTTCTTC. Amino acid sequence: CAISEGARAGAYNEQFF.